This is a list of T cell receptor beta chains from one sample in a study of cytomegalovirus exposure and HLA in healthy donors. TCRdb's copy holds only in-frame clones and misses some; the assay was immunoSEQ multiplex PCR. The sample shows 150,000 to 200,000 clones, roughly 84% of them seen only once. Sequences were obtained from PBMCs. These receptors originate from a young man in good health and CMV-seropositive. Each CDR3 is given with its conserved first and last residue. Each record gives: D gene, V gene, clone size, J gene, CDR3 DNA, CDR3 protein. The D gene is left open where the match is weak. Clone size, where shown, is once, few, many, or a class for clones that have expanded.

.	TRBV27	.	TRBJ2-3	TGTGCCAGCAGTGGTAGCGGCACAGATACGCAGTATTTT	CASSGSGTDTQYF
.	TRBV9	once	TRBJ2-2	TGTGCCAGCAGCGTAGTAAAGGGGGCGGGAACCGGGGAGCTGTTTTTT	CASSVVKGAGTGELFF
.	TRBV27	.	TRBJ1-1	TGTGCCAGCAGTTTAGGCTCAGGGGTCCGGACTGAAGCTTTCTTT	CASSLGSGVRTEAFF
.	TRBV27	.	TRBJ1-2	TGTGCCAGCAGGTCACACGGGGAACCCTCAGCTAACTATGGCTACACCTTC	CASRSHGEPSANYGYTF
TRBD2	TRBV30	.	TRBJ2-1	TGTGCCTGGAGGCTAGCGGGAGGGCCGAGGGAGCAGTTCTTC	CAWRLAGGPREQFF
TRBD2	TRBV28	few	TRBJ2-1	TGTGCCAGCCCGAGACTAGCGGGGATCTACAATGAGCAGTTCTTC	CASPRLAGIYNEQFF
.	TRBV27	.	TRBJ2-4	TGTGCCAGCAAAACAAGCGTCAAAAACATTCAGTACTTC	CASKTSVKNIQYF
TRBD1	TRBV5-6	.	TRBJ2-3	TGTGCCAGCAGCTTGGGCAGGGGGCACGGCACAGATACGCAGTATTTT	CASSLGRGHGTDTQYF
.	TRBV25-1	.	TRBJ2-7	TGTGCCAGCAGTGATACCCGCAGGGTCTCCTACGAGCAGTACTTC	CASSDTRRVSYEQYF
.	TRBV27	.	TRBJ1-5	TGTGCCAGCAGTGTAAGACAGGAAAAAAGGAGCAATCAGCCCCAGCATTTT	CASSVRQEKRSNQPQHF
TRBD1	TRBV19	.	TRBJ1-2	TGTGCCAGGGAGGACAGGACACCTTTCTATGGCTACACCTTC	CAREDRTPFYGYTF
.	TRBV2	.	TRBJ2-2	TGTGCCAGCAATTTTCTAGCGTCGAACACCGGGGAGCTGTTTTTT	CASNFLASNTGELFF
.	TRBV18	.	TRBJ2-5	TGTGCCAGCTCACCACCGAGCCAAGAGACCCAGTACTTC	CASSPPSQETQYF
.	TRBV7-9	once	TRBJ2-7	TGTGCCAGCAGCTTTACAGACAGGACCCCCTACGAGCAGTACTTC	CASSFTDRTPYEQYF
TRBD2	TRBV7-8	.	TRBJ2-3	TGTGCCAGCAACGGGGGGGCCCTCCGCACAGATACGCAGTATTTT	CASNGGALRTDTQYF
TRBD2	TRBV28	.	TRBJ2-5	TGTGCCAGCAGGTCGGGACTAGCGGGAGTGGAGACCCAGTACTTC	CASRSGLAGVETQYF
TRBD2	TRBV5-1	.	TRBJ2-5	TGCGCCAGCAGCCTGGGGGCTACTAGCGGGAGGGGCCAAGAGACCCAGTACTTC	CASSLGATSGRGQETQYF
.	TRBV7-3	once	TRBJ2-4	TGTGCCAGCAGCCCGGGGGTCCTAGCCAAAAACATTCAGTACTTC	CASSPGVLAKNIQYF
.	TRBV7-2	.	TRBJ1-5	TGTGCCAGCAGCCTTGACAGTAGCAATCAGCCCCAGCATTTT	CASSLDSSNQPQHF
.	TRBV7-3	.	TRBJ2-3	TGTGCCAGCAAGGGGTTTGTCACAGATACGCAGTATTTT	CASKGFVTDTQYF
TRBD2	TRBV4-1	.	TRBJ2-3	TGCGCCAGCAGGCCGGGACTAGCGGGGGTCACAGATACGCAGTATTTT	CASRPGLAGVTDTQYF
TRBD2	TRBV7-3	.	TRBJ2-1	TGTGCCAGCAGCGCTACTAGCGGGAGTACGGACAATGAGCAGTTCTTC	CASSATSGSTDNEQFF